The entry below describes one TCR beta chain. This specimen belongs to a study of blood T cell repertoires in COVID-19. In the study overall: Samples representing acute and convalescent COVID-19 were sourced from the United States, Italy and Spain.

Patients of the Seattle cohort, enrolled during active infection, were followed longitudinally. Here immunoSEQ multiplex PCR was the method, and the copy in TCRdb shows in-frame clones only, minus some. Of more than 200,000 clones listed, less than 90% are singletons. V lost 3 bases to trimming and J lost 4 bases, with 12 bases between them. The germline V gene has CDR1 KGHSH and CDR2 LQKENI. The CDR3 has 14 residues. The origin of this receptor is a woman aged 80 or over with COVID-19, enrolled during active disease. This chain joins TRBV18 and TRBJ1-1; possibly TRBD1 for D (5 bases). The source material was peripheral blood. CDR3 region: CASSPAGRGTEAFF. In nucleotides, the CDR3 is TGTGCCAGCTCACCGGCGGGGAGGGGCACTGAAGCTTTCTTT.